The 14 T cell receptor beta chains presented below share a single source sample, sequenced in a study of vaccination and CD4 T cells after COVID-19. CD4+ T cells that had been cultured provided DNA sequenced with the Oncomine TCR Beta short-read assay. It was from cultured CD4+ T cells that genomic DNA was extracted. TCRdb processed the PCR reads anew with MiXCR; each CDR3 protein has one entry. Of about 9,300 distinct CDR3 sequences in the sample, 34% were seen once. No antigen has been identified for these receptors. The treatment was: roughly ten-day PBMC culture with coronavirus spike peptide pools or control peptides (ViraFEST assay). CD4+ T cells that came from the unexposed donor were collected before the COVID-19 pandemic (2011-2018). Input material: CD4+ T cells from blood, cultured in vitro. The origin of the receptors is a human donor in good health.

The V gene is TRBV18, the J gene TRBJ2-1, with 7 bases matching TRBD1. The germline V gene encodes CDR1 KGHSH and CDR2 LQKENI. This CDR3 is built from 15 residues. The J segment lost 9 bases and the V segment lost 3 bases, leaving 11 bases of the junction unmatched. The CDR3 DNA is TGTGCCAGCTCACCTCTTCCAGAAGGGGACAGTGAGCAGTTCTTC. Protein product: CASSPLPEGDSEQFF.

The rearrangement links TRBV6-1 to TRBJ1-1; TRBD1 matches at 7 bases. Germline loops: CDR1 MNHNS, CDR2 SASEGT. The CDR3 runs 12 residues. Trimming took 6 bases from V and 10 from J; bases not matched to a gene: 8. This CDR3 is CASSVQGPIAFF. The CDR3 coding sequence is TGTGCCAGCAGCGTACAGGGGCCTATAGCTTTCTTT.

Concerning this clonotype: A read error is possible here, since a much larger clone lies one base away. V is TRBV6-4 and J is TRBJ1-6; weak D call: TRBD1 (6 bases). The CDR3 is 14 residues long. The V end lost 2 bases, the J end lost 5 bases, and 7 bases lay between the germline ends. In germline, CDR1 is MRHNA, CDR2 SNTAGT. CDR3 amino acids: CASSDRTDNSPLHF. Written as DNA, the CDR3 is TGTGCCAGCAGTGACAGGACAGATAATTCACCCCTCCACTTT.

This chain joins TRBV10-3 and TRBJ2-1; D might be TRBD2 (5 bases). The CDR3 extends over 14 amino acids. Germline values: CDR1 ENHRY, CDR2 SYGVKD. V lost 2 bases and J 6 bases, leaving 11 bases between the germline ends. CDR3 in amino acids: CAISEGGYGNEQFF. The CDR3 bases are TGTGCCATCAGTGAGGGAGGTTACGGCAATGAGCAGTTCTTC.

The J gene is TRBJ2-7, the V gene TRBV6-5; 13 nucleotides agree with TRBD2. J gave up 6 bases and V 4 bases, and 9 bases lay outside the gene matches. The V gene's germline CDR1 is MNHEY and CDR2 SVGAGI. The CDR3 contains 16 residues. The CDR3 sequence is CASSLTPGLAGSEQYF. DNA of the CDR3: TGTGCCAGCAGTTTGACTCCGGGACTAGCGGGATCCGAGCAGTACTTC.

This clonotype has just a few counts. The V and J genes are TRBV19 and TRBJ2-3; tentatively, D is TRBD2 (5 bases). CDR3 length equals 16 residues. Germline V lookup: CDR1 LNHDA, CDR2 SQIVND (reference sequence). Trimming took off 6 bases at V and 0 bases at J, with 16 bases between the two ends. The CDR3 DNA sequence: TGTGCCAGTAGGGCCCTTGAGGGTACTAGCACAGATACGCAGTATTTT. The encoded protein is CASRALEGTSTDTQYF.

The rearrangement joins TRBV12-3 or TRBV12-4 to TRBJ2-7, with TRBD1 matching over 7 bases. This CDR3 contains 14 residues. V lost 6 bases and J lost 4; bases outside the gene matches: 9. CDR3: CASRPTGTFYEQYF. CDR3 DNA sequence: TGTGCCAGCAGACCGACAGGGACATTTTACGAGCAGTACTTC.

This clonotype was counted between two and nine times. The V gene is TRBV6-2 or TRBV6-3, the J gene TRBJ2-4; possibly TRBD2 for D (6 bases). The CDR3 sequence is 15 residues long. Trimming removed 6 bases at V and 3 bases at J, with 15 bases between. Germline V CDR1 and CDR2: MNHEY, SVGEGT. CDR3 sequence: CASRRGTQGKNIQYF. The CDR3 DNA is TGTGCCAGCAGACGCGGGACTCAAGGCAAAAACATTCAGTACTTC.

This rearrangement joins TRBV24-1 to TRBJ1-2; 10 bases fit TRBD1. Germline V gene lookup returns CDR1 KGHDR and CDR2 SFDVKD. The CDR3 has 14 amino acids. Trimming cost V 5 bases and J 6 bases; bases outside gene matches: 5. This chain's CDR3 is CATSAPDRGNGYTF. CDR3 DNA: TGTGCCACCAGTGCCCCGGACAGGGGGAATGGCTACACCTTC.

The chain employs TRBV7-2 and TRBJ1-5; perhaps TRBD1 as D (6 bases). The CDR3 contains 14 residues. The germline gives CDR1 SGHTA, CDR2 FQGNSA. V was clipped by 5 bases and J by 3 bases, with 11 bases between them. CDR3 protein: CASSPDRNNQPQHF. As DNA, the CDR3 is TGTGCCAGCAGCCCGGACAGAAACAATCAGCCCCAGCATTTT. The full variable domain, its missing parts supplied by reference TRBV7-2 and TRBJ1-5, is GAGVSQSPSNKVTEKGKDVELRCDPISGHTALYWYRQSLGQGLEFLIYFQGNSAPDKSGLPSDRFSAERTGGSVSTLTIQRTQQEDSAVYLCASSPDRNNQPQHFGDGTRLSIL.

The rearrangement joins TRBV27 to TRBJ1-1, with D possibly TRBD1 on 5 matching bases. There are 14 residues in the CDR3. CDR1 is MNHEY and CDR2 is SMNVEV in the germline V gene (reference sequence). V gave up 3 bases and J gave up 1 base, with 9 bases separating them. Here the CDR3 DNA reads TGTGCCAGCAGTTTTAGAGGGGCGAACACTGAAGCTTTCTTT. It codes for CASSFRGANTEAFF.

V gene TRBV7-2 combines with J gene TRBJ2-7, with D unresolved. This CDR3 has 12 amino acids. Germline CDR1 reads SGHTA; CDR2 reads FQGNSA. Trimming stripped 3 bases from V and 7 bases from J, with 10 bases between. The CDR3 DNA reads TGTGCCAGCAGCTTCCTGGCTAGGGAGCAGTACTTC. Translated: CASSFLAREQYF. The variable domain in full, completed from reference TRBV7-2 and TRBJ2-7, reads GAGVSQSPSNKVTEKGKDVELRCDPISGHTALYWYRQSLGQGLEFLIYFQGNSAPDKSGLPSDRFSAERTGGSVSTLTIQRTQQEDSAVYLCASSFLAREQYFGPGTRLTVT.

This clonotype showed up just a few times. The chain is built from TRBV7-9 and TRBJ2-3; 7 bases are shared with TRBD2. The CDR3 consists of 17 residues. J lost 4 bases, V lost 1 base, and 11 bases had no gene match. The V gene's germline CDR1 is SEHNR and CDR2 FQNEAQ (reference sequence). The CDR3 sequence is CASSLGSGAGKADTQYF. The CDR3 bases are TGTGCCAGCAGCTTAGGATCGGGAGCGGGAAAGGCAGATACGCAGTATTTT. Complete variable domain (other parts from reference TRBV7-9 and TRBJ2-3): DTGVSQNPRHKITKRGQNVTFRCDPISEHNRLYWYRQTLGQGPEFLTYFQNEAQLEKSRLLSDRFSAERPKGSFSTLEIQRTEQGDSAMYLCASSLGSGAGKADTQYFGPGTRLTVL.

This clonotype was picked up a small number of times. The chain carries TRBV6-5 and TRBJ1-6; no definite D call. V was trimmed by 0 bases and J by 7 bases, leaving 10 bases between them. Germline CDR1 is MNHEY and CDR2 is SVGAGI. This CDR3 has 15 amino acids. The CDR3 coding sequence is TGTGCCAGCAGTTACTCTCGGGATAGGAATTCACCCCTCCACTTT. It is translated as CASSYSRDRNSPLHF.